The present entry profiles one TCR beta chain with its context. A much larger clone sits a single nucleotide away, making a read error possible. Trimming pared 5 bases from V and 8 bases from J, leaving 16 bases between. Germline V lookup: CDR1 SGHAT, CDR2 FQNNGV. CDR3 length: 14 residues. This sample was taken from a study of blood T cells in healthy people across ages. PCR was performed a second time for about 7 to 12 cycles using a sample-barcoded 5' primer and a J-beta primer mix. TCRdb called the 5' RACE reads again in MiXCR, with one record for every CDR3 protein. The repertoire holds about 600,000 distinct CDR3 sequences, with around 48% as singletons.

Sample: blood. The clonotype was recovered from a man aged 80 or over in good health. This chain links TRBV11-2 with TRBJ2-1; no reliable D call. The CDR3 sequence: CASSALWQEDEQFF. The CDR3 DNA reads as TGTGCCAGCAGCGCCCTATGGCAGGAAGATGAGCAGTTCTTC. Based on the CDR3 plus reference TRBV11-2 and TRBJ2-1, the full variable domain is EAGVAQSPRYKIIEKRQSVAFWCNPISGHATLYWYQQILGQGPKLLIQFQNNGVVDDSQLPKDRFSAERLKGVDSTLKIQPAKLEDSAVYLCASSALWQEDEQFFGPGTRLTVL.